This T cell receptor beta chain was sequenced for a study of CXCR3-negative and CXCR3-positive naive CD8 T cells. In the case of this clonotype: Its antigen is not identified.

Study findings and constraints: Similar TRBV-TRBJ gene usage was seen in naive CXCR3-negative and CXCR3-positive cells, but not in memory cells.

The authors made the TRB cDNA libraries by 5' RACE using UMI labels. From its re-call of the 5' RACE reads, TCRdb lists each CDR3 protein once, without DNA. Its listing shows more than 45,000 distinct CDR3 sequences. Sorting was done in triplicate for each CD8+ T cell subset (around 300,000 cells each). This receptor was taken from a human donor in good health. Some clones in this sample may be carry-over from other donors' samples. Sequencing was carried out using memory CD8+ T cells from blood.

CDR3 protein: CASKTQAINQPQHF. V usage is TRBV28 and J usage is TRBJ1-5. In germline, CDR1 is MDHEN, CDR2 SYDVKM. This CDR3 comprises 14 residues.